This T cell receptor (beta chain) was sequenced for a study of control samples from healthy donors and cancer patients. CDR1 LNHDA and CDR2 SQIVND come from the germline V gene (reference sequence). The V gene lost 4 bases and the J gene lost 6 bases, with 21 bases spanning the gap. CDR3 size: 16 residues. Method: immunoSEQ multiplex PCR; TCRdb's copy keeps in-frame clones and lacks some. The sample carries around 89,000 clones, 82% recorded once. The specimen was blood. The chain employs TRBV19 and TRBJ1-2; D is ambiguous. The TCR sequence derives from a woman aged 55 to 70 in good health. CDR3 nucleotides: TGTGCCAGTAGTAGTGGCTTGCGACAACTTATAAATGGCTACACCTTC. It translates to CASSSGLRQLINGYTF.